This TCR beta chain was identified in a study of blood T cell repertoires in COVID-19. Study as a whole: The samples span acute and convalescent COVID-19 from the United States, Italy and Spain. Sample material is recorded as cDNA or gDNA derived from T cells, B-cell-depleted T cells, or PBMCs.

Participants reported their clinical history, and cohort assignment relied on those reports. Repertoires were generated with immunoSEQ multiplex PCR, while TCRdb's copy carries only in-frame clones and drops some. Of a few hundred thousand clones listed, roughly 80% were seen once; the top ten hold approximately 4.5%. The CDR3 covers 14 residues. V dropped 2 bases and J dropped 0 bases, with 8 bases sitting between them. CDR1 is SGHRS and CDR2 is YFSETQ in the germline V gene. About this clone itself: The same CDR3 also results from other DNA sequences found in this sample.

Input material: PBMCs or T cells enriched from blood (not recorded which). This TCR came from a man aged 25-45 years with acute COVID-19. The V gene is TRBV5-1, the J gene TRBJ1-1; D is uncertain. The CDR3 is CASSLDTLNTEAFF. As DNA, the CDR3 is TGCGCCAGCAGCTTAGATACATTGAACACTGAAGCTTTCTTT.